The table lists the clone carrying this T cell receptor (beta chain) with a few counts. Its antigen remains unidentified. The sample is drawn from a study of identical twins. Whole-study findings and limits: Weaker excess twin sharing was seen among beta out-of-frame sequences.

TCRdb re-called the 5' RACE reads through MiXCR, storing one row per CDR3 protein. The sample lists some 760,000 distinct CDR3 sequences, approximately 18% occurring once. This sample was shared with a second study, whose subject was T cells expressing NK-cell markers. That publication notes: Most of the eight sequenced donors were HCMV-seropositive; one was seronegative. In roughly six donors, dominant CD3+CD56+NKG2C+ clonotypes ranked among the top 10 CD8+ clonotypes.

The TCR was taken from a woman younger than 30 in good health. Sequencing was performed on PBMCs.

In DNA, the CDR3 is TGCAGTGCTAGAGATGGCGCGGGAGAGGGGACCCAGTACTTC. It yields the protein CSARDGAGEGTQYF. J is TRBJ2-5 and V is TRBV20-1; 7 positions agree with TRBD2. This CDR3 spans 14 amino acids. V shed 0 bases and J 7 bases; nucleotides not matched to a gene: 8. CDR1 is DFQATT and CDR2 is SNEGSKA in the germline V gene (reference sequence).